The next 6 T cell receptor beta chains were all read from a single sample in a study of tumor-infiltrating lymphocytes in primary liver carcinoma. Total RNA amounting to 500 ng was the source from which TCR beta cDNA was made with a constant-region primer. Libraries covering TCR beta were generated through three nested multiplex PCR rounds (using a slightly modified ARM-PCR). In the first two PCR rounds, TRBV1-TRBV30 forward primers were paired with a C-beta reverse primer, and each round lasted about 9 cycles. TCRdb used MiXCR to reprocess the multiplex PCR reads, holding one entry per CDR3 protein. Of more than 85,000 distinct CDR3 sequences listed, roughly 85% are singletons. Unsorted bulk tissue, roughly 20-32 mg of it, served as the source for co-extraction of RNA and DNA. The sample consisted of liver tumor tissue from sampling region 3. Regarding subset: tumor region T3, left-lateral pole. The origin of the receptors is a man aged 35-49 years with primary liver carcinoma and hepatitis B virus infection.

This clonotype has more than one count but fewer than ten. This may arise from a read error, as a much more abundant clone is one base away. Here the CDR3 DNA reads TGCACCAGCAGCTCGGCGGGGAGGGGTAGCACTGAAGCTTTCTTT. The encoded protein is CTSSSAGRGSTEAFF. V is TRBV5-1 and J is TRBJ1-1, with a weak D call TRBD1 (5 bases). This CDR3 region has 15 residues. Germline V gene sequence: CDR1 SGHRS, CDR2 YFSETQ.

About this clonotype itself: The junction departs from germline at one end; a sequencing error may be responsible. V gene TRBV12-3 or TRBV12-4 combines with J gene TRBJ2-3; D gene uncertain. This CDR3 is built from 15 residues. CDR3 amino acids: CTSSRDLSLTDTQYF. For the CDR3, the DNA is TGTACCAGCAGCCGCGACCTGTCCCTCACAGATACGCAGTATTTT.

Details on this clonotype: Because it lacks the conserved phenylalanine or tryptophan at the end, this CDR3 is likely a read error. The DNA is left out, because the CDR3 cannot be placed on it with certainty; the CDR3 is given as TCRdb lists it. The chain employs TRBV5-5 and TRBJ2-1; the table's TRBD2 call for D was not verified on the DNA. Germline CDR1 SGHKS, CDR2 YYEKEE (reference sequence). The CDR3 extends over 16 residues, inclusive of both ends. This chain's CDR3 is CASIPIAGVVHNEQFL.

A remark on this clonotype: At one end the junction does not follow the germline gene, possibly because of a read error. The rearrangement uses TRBV5-6 and TRBJ2-5, with D possibly being TRBD2 (5 bases). This CDR3 region has 14 residues. Germline V CDR1 and CDR2: SGHDT, YYEEEE. DNA of the CDR3: TGTTCCAGCAGCTTGGAAGCTAGCCAAGAGACACAGTACTTC. Residues: CSSSLEASQETQYF.

This clonotype showed up just once. Germline and junction disagree at one end, which may indicate a read error. V is TRBV10-2 and J is TRBJ1-2, with a weak D call TRBD1 (5 bases). This CDR3 has 13 residues. In germline, CDR1 is WSHSY, CDR2 SAAADI. The CDR3 protein is CAINPSQGASYTF. The CDR3 bases are TGTGCCATCAATCCGAGTCAGGGTGCGAGCTACACCTTC.

With regard to this clonotype: The CDR3 end shows no conserved phenylalanine or tryptophan, and so a read error is likely. The limits of the CDR3 on the DNA are not certain, so only TCRdb's listed CDR3 is given. The genes are TRBV29-1 and TRBJ1-2; the table names TRBD1, a call not compared with the DNA. CDR1 is SQVTM and CDR2 is ANQGSEA in the germline V gene. The CDR3 spans 11 residues, counting both ends. The CDR3 here is CSSSRGREATY.